This TCR beta chain was sequenced for a study of blood T cell repertoires in COVID-19. This clone was recorded at least ten times. Original data processing: Amplification from reference gene primers served as the basis for estimated nucleated cell counts. Some clones are missing from TCRdb's copy, which holds only in-frame ones; the method was immunoSEQ multiplex PCR. That table furnishes V, J and clone size, whereas the DNA furnished D and trimming. The sample yields 90,000 or so clones, roughly 77% seen once. The sequencing input was peripheral blood. The TCR sequence derives from a human donor in a cohort sampled during active COVID-19.

The CDR3: CASSVDGQGVGEQYF. CDR3 nucleotides: TGTGCCAGCAGCGTAGATGGACAGGGGGTTGGCGAGCAGTACTTC. The rearrangement joins TRBV9 to TRBJ2-7, with TRBD1 matching 10 bases. The CDR3 covers 15 residues. Looked up from germline, CDR1 is SGDLS and CDR2 is YYNGEE. Trimming took 0 bases from V and 6 from J; bases not matched to a gene: 6.